These 25 T cell receptor beta chains came from one sample sequenced in a study of shared clonotypes between healthy human individuals. Repertoires were generated with immunoSEQ multiplex PCR, while TCRdb's copy carries only in-frame clones and drops some. The sample carries hundreds of thousands of clones, approximately 96% recorded once. CD45RO-negative, CCR7-selected cells formed the naive CD8 fraction, which excluded terminally differentiated effector memory CD45RA+ cells. Sequencing was performed on naive CD8+ T cells sorted from blood. These receptor sequences come from a woman aged 25 to 39 in good health.

The chain carries TRBV14 and TRBJ1-2; D unresolved. The V gene lost 1 base and the J gene lost 1 base, with 7 bases spanning the gap. The CDR3 totals 14 residues. From germline, CDR1 is SGHDN and CDR2 FVKESK. This CDR3 reads CASSQADDNYGYTF. The CDR3 DNA sequence: TGTGCCAGCAGCCAAGCAGACGATAACTATGGCTACACCTTC.

This clone was seen only once. The V gene is TRBV6-1, the J gene TRBJ2-7; 11 bases fit TRBD1. Germline V gene lookup returns CDR1 MNHNS and CDR2 SASEGT. The CDR3 extends over 15 amino acids. V was clipped by 3 bases and J by 2 bases; unmatched bases: 3. The CDR3 sequence is CASSDGQGATYEQYF. In DNA, the CDR3 is TGTGCCAGCAGTGACGGACAGGGGGCTACCTACGAGCAGTACTTC.

The chain has TRBV15 and TRBJ2-7; D unresolved. Germline V gene sequence: CDR1 LNHNV, CDR2 YYDKDF (reference sequence). V lost 0 bases and J 6 bases, leaving 9 bases between the germline ends. This CDR3 is 13 amino acids long. The DNA of the CDR3 is TGTGCCACCAGCAGAGACACGAGGATCGAGCAGTACTTC. Amino acid sequence: CATSRDTRIEQYF.

The chain carries TRBV5-4 and TRBJ2-7; D gene uncertain. V was trimmed by 0 bases and J by 1 base, leaving 5 bases between them. This CDR3 has 13 residues. Germline V CDR1 and CDR2: SGHNT, YYREEE (reference sequence). The CDR3 is CASSLGASYEQYF. CDR3 in DNA: TGTGCCAGCAGCTTGGGGGCGTCCTACGAGCAGTACTTC.

This clone was counted a single time. The genes are TRBV11-2 and TRBJ2-2, with D uncertain. CDR1 and CDR2 from the germline V gene are SGHAT and FQNNGV. This CDR3 is 15 amino acids long. The V end was cut by 3 bases, the J end by 0 bases, with 8 bases between. CDR3 DNA sequence: TGTGCCAGCAGCTTTAGGCTCTCGAACACCGGGGAGCTGTTTTTT. As protein: CASSFRLSNTGELFF.

Details on this clone: This same CDR3 is encoded by further DNA sequences in the sample. CDR3 coding DNA: TGTGCCAGCAGCCTAACCGGGGGGACCTACGAGCAGTACTTC. Its translation is CASSLTGGTYEQYF. The V gene is TRBV28, the J gene TRBJ2-7, with TRBD2 identical over 7 bases. CDR3 length: 14 residues. After removal of 6 bases from V and 2 bases from J, the junction contained 7 bases not matched to a gene. Germline-derived CDR1 and CDR2 are MDHEN and SYDVKM.

The chain combines TRBV14 with TRBJ1-5, with unresolved D. The germline gives CDR1 SGHDN, CDR2 FVKESK. The CDR3 length is 13 residues. Trimming pared 1 base from V and 8 bases from J, leaving 9 bases between. The CDR3 DNA sequence: TGTGCCAGCAGCCAAGGTAAGGAGGAGCCCCAGCATTTT. Its protein product is CASSQGKEEPQHF. Combining the CDR3 with reference TRBV14 and TRBJ1-5 gives the whole variable domain EAGVTQFPSHSVIEKGQTVTLRCDPISGHDNLYWYRRVMGKEIKFLLHFVKESKQDESGMPNNRFLAERTGGTYSTLKVQPAELEDSGVYFCASSQGKEEPQHFGDGTRLSIL.

CDR3 in amino acids: CASSDQVTGTTYEQYF. CDR3 DNA: TGTGCCAGCAGTGATCAAGTTACCGGGACGACCTACGAGCAGTACTTC. This chain links TRBV2 with TRBJ2-7; perhaps D is TRBD1 or TRBD2 (5 bases each). The CDR3 has 16 residues. With 3 bases removed from V and 2 bases from J, the gap between germline ends came to 17 bases. Germline V gene data show CDR1 as SNHLY and CDR2 as FYNNEI.

The rearrangement links TRBV28 to TRBJ2-7; TRBD2 aligns across 8 bases. The germline V gene encodes CDR1 MDHEN and CDR2 SYDVKM. After removal of 5 bases from V and 6 bases from J, the junction contained 21 bases not matched to a gene. CDR3 size: 18 residues. The DNA of the CDR3 is TGTGCCAGCAGTGAGGAAGGGGGTAGCGGGAAAACCTTCTGCGAGCAGTACTTC. This encodes CASSEEGGSGKTFCEQYF. The full variable domain, its missing parts supplied by reference TRBV28 and TRBJ2-7, is DVKVTQSSRYLVKRTGEKVFLECVQDMDHENMFWYRQDPGLGLRLIYFSYDVKMKEKGDIPEGYSVSREKKERFSLILESASTNQTSMYLCASSEEGGSGKTFCEQYFGPGTRLTVT.

This rearrangement joins TRBV7-2 to TRBJ1-2; D is possibly TRBD1 (5 bases). Germline V gene lookup returns CDR1 SGHTA and CDR2 FQGNSA. There are 14 residues in the CDR3. V lost 5 bases and J lost 6, with 16 bases in between. This CDR3 reads CASSVGTVSDGYTF. CDR3 sequence (DNA): TGTGCCAGCAGCGTCGGGACGGTTAGTGATGGCTACACCTTC.

The rearrangement uses TRBV11-2 and TRBJ2-4; 10 bases line up with TRBD2. V lost 2 bases to trimming and J lost 9 bases; unmatched junction nucleotides: 10. The CDR3 spans 16 residues. The germline V gene has CDR1 SGHAT and CDR2 FQNNGV. The chain's CDR3 is CASSLLAGAPLGIQYF. As DNA, the CDR3 is TGTGCCAGCAGCTTACTAGCGGGGGCCCCCCTCGGCATTCAGTACTTC.

The chain combines TRBV4-1 with TRBJ1-2; TRBD1 matches 7 bases. This CDR3 is 15 amino acids long. Trimming removed 4 bases from V and 0 bases from J; junction bases left unmatched: 5. Germline V gene data show CDR1 as MGHRA and CDR2 as YSYEKL. The CDR3 protein is CASSLGTDTNYGYTF. DNA for the CDR3: TGCGCCAGCAGCCTCGGGACAGACACTAACTATGGCTACACCTTC.

V gene TRBV27 combines with J gene TRBJ1-6; a weak D match, TRBD1 (5 bases). The CDR3 consists of 14 residues. Germline assignment: CDR1 MNHEY and CDR2 SMNVEV (reference sequence). V gave up 2 bases and J gave up 7 bases, with 9 bases separating them. Here the CDR3 reads CASSLGQGNSPLHF. CDR3 sequence (DNA): TGTGCCAGCAGTTTAGGGCAGGGAAATTCACCCCTCCACTTT.

The chain joins TRBV6-4 to TRBJ2-5; D ambiguous. Germline values: CDR1 MRHNA, CDR2 SNTAGT. V lost 7 bases and J lost 0, with 9 bases in between. This CDR3 is 13 amino acids long. CDR3 in amino acids: CASTLEYQETQYF. The CDR3 nucleotides are TGTGCCAGCACCCTTGAGTACCAAGAGACCCAGTACTTC.

This clone was counted once. Additional DNA sequences in this sample encode the identical CDR3. The chain links TRBV18 to TRBJ2-7; D gene unclear. The CDR3 is 13 residues long. Germline V lookup: CDR1 KGHSH, CDR2 LQKENI. Between the trimmed V and J ends, which lost 3 bases and 2 bases, there was a span of 8 bases. CDR3 nucleotide sequence: TGTGCCAGCTCACCTCCGGGCACCTACGAGCAGTACTTC. Its translation is CASSPPGTYEQYF.

This clone has a single count. Other DNA sequences in this sample translate to the same CDR3. The chain uses TRBV27 and TRBJ2-7; no clear D gene. There are 14 residues in the CDR3. V shed 2 bases and J shed 2 bases, with 10 bases lying between them. The germline CDR1 and CDR2 sequences are MNHEY and SMNVEV (reference sequence). The CDR3 loop reads CASSLTGGTYEQYF. As DNA, the CDR3 is TGTGCCAGCAGTTTAACGGGTGGTACCTACGAGCAGTACTTC.

This chain links TRBV10-2 with TRBJ2-7; 11 positions agree with TRBD2. This CDR3 region has 16 residues. V was pared by 8 bases and J by 5 bases, with 14 bases of the junction left unmatched. Germline V CDR1 and CDR2: WSHSY, SAAADI. CDR3 sequence reads: CASRGTSGTIPHEQYF. DNA for the CDR3: TGCGCCAGCCGCGGGACTAGCGGAACCATACCCCACGAGCAGTACTTC.

This chain uses TRBV11-2 with TRBJ1-2; D gene uncertain. From germline, CDR1 is SGHAT and CDR2 FQNNGV. Trimming pared 1 base from V and 1 base from J, leaving 10 bases between. The CDR3 consists of 15 residues. CDR3 residues: CASSLVSLSNYGYTF. The DNA of the CDR3 is TGTGCCAGCAGCTTAGTCTCGTTAAGTAACTATGGCTACACCTTC.

This clone was seen a handful of times. The chain has TRBV7-9 and TRBJ1-1; tentatively, D is TRBD1 (5 bases). Trimming removed 4 bases at V and 7 bases at J, with 13 bases between. The CDR3 extends over 13 amino acids. CDR1 is SEHNR, CDR2 FQNEAQ, per germline (reference sequence). Here the CDR3 reads CASSSSRDREAFF. The DNA of the CDR3 is TGTGCCAGCAGCTCTAGCCGGGACCGTGAAGCTTTCTTT. Combining the CDR3 with reference TRBV7-9 and TRBJ1-1 gives the whole variable domain DTGVSQNPRHKITKRGQNVTFRCDPISEHNRLYWYRQTLGQGPEFLTYFQNEAQLEKSRLLSDRFSAERPKGSFSTLEIQRTEQGDSAMYLCASSSSRDREAFFGQGTRLTVV.

The genes are TRBV11-2 and TRBJ2-7, with 9 bases fitting TRBD1. The CDR3 extends over 15 amino acids. J lost 4 bases, V lost 5 bases, and 9 bases had no gene match. In germline, CDR1 is SGHAT, CDR2 FQNNGV. The CDR3 sequence is CASSHPGQGTYEQYF. The CDR3, as DNA: TGTGCCAGCAGCCATCCGGGACAGGGTACGTACGAGCAGTACTTC.

The gene calls are TRBV7-7 and TRBJ1-4, with D maybe TRBD1 (6 bases). The CDR3 runs to 14 residues. Germline CDR1 SSHAT, CDR2 FNYEAQ (reference sequence). V was pared by 1 base and J by 5 bases, with 8 bases between. The CDR3 is CASSLGGPNEKLFF. The CDR3 bases are TGTGCCAGCAGCTTAGGGGGGCCCAATGAAAAACTGTTTTTT.

V gene TRBV28 combines with J gene TRBJ1-1; 7 bases align to TRBD1. V dropped 3 bases and J dropped 3; count of bases not matched to a gene: 4. The CDR3 is made up of 14 amino acids. Germline CDR1 reads MDHEN; CDR2 reads SYDVKM. Here the CDR3 reads CASSFEQGYTEAFF. DNA of the CDR3: TGTGCCAGCAGTTTCGAACAGGGGTACACTGAAGCTTTCTTT.

The V and J genes are TRBV11-1 and TRBJ2-5, with D possibly being TRBD1 (6 bases). The DNA end is more similar to TRBJ2-7, so the J call may be wrong. This CDR3 comprises 14 residues. Germline V lookup: CDR1 SGHAT, CDR2 FQDESV (reference sequence). CDR3 nucleotide sequence: TGTGCCAGCACCCTAACCTCAGGGGCCTACGAGCAGTACTTC. It is translated as CASTLTSGAYEQYF.

The chain has TRBV10-2 and TRBJ2-7, with 9 bases aligning to TRBD1. J lost 1 base, V lost 8 bases, and 3 bases had no gene match. Germline V lookup: CDR1 WSHSY, CDR2 SAAADI. This CDR3 spans 13 amino acids. Here the CDR3 DNA reads TGCGCCAGCGCGGACAGGGGATCCTACGAGCAGTACTTC. As protein: CASADRGSYEQYF.

This clone has a handful of counts. An end of the junction does not agree with germline; a read error may underlie this. V and J are TRBV4-1 and TRBJ2-7; D is undetermined. This CDR3 is 13 amino acids long. Germline values: CDR1 MGHRA, CDR2 YSYEKL. In DNA, the CDR3 is TGCGCCAGCAGCCACCTAGACCGATATGAGCTGTACTTC. Amino acids: CASSHLDRYELYF.